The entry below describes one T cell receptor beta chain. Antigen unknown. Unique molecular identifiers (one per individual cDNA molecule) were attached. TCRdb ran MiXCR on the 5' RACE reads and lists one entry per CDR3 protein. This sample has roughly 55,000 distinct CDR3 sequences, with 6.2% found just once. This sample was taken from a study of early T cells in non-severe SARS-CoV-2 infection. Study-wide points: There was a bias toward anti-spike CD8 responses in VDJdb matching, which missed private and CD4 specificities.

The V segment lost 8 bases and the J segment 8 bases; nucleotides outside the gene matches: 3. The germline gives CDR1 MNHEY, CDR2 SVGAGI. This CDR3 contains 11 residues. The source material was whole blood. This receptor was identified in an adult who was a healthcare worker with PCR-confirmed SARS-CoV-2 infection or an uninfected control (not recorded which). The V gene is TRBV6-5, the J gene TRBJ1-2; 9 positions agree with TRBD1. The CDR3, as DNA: TGTGCCAGCGGGACAGGGAAAGGCTACACCTTC. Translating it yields CASGTGKGYTF.